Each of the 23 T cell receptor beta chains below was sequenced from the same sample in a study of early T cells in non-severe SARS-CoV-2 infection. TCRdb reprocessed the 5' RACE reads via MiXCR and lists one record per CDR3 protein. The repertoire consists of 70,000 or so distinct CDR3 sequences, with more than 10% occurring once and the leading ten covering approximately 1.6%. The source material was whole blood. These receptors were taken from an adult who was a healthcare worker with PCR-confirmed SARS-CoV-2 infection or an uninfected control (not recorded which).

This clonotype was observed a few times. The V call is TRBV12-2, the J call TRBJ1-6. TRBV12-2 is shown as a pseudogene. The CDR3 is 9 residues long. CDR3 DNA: TGTGCTGCAAATTCACCCCTCCACTTT. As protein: CAANSPLHF.

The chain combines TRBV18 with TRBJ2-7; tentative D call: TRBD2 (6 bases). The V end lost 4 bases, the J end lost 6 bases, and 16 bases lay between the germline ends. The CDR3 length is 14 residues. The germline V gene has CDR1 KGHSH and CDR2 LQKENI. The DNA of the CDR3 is TGTGCCAGCTCACGCGATTGGAGGAGGGCCGAGCAGTACTTC. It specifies CASSRDWRRAEQYF.

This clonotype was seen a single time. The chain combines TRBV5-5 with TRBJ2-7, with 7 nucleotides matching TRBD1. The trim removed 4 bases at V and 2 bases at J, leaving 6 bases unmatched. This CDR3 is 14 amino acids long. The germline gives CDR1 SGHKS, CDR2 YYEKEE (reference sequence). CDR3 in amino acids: CASSRGQETYEQYF. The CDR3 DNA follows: TGTGCCAGCAGCCGAGGACAGGAGACCTACGAGCAGTACTTC.

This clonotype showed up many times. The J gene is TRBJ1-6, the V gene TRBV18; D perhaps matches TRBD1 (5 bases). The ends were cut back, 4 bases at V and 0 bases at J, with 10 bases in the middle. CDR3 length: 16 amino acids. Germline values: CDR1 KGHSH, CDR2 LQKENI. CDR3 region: CASSQTARSYNSPLHF. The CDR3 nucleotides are TGTGCCAGCTCACAGACAGCCCGCTCCTATAATTCACCCCTCCACTTT.

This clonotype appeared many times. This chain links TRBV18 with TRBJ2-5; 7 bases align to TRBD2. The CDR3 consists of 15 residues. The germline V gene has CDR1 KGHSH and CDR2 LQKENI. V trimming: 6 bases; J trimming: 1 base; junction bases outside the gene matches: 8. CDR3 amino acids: CASSPQRDPQETQYF. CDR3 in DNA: TGTGCCAGCTCCCCCCAGCGGGATCCCCAAGAGACCCAGTACTTC.

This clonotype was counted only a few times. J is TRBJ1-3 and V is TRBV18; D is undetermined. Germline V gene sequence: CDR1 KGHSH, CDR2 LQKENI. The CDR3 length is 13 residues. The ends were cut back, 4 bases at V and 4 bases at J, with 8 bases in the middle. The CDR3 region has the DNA TGTGCCAGCTCACAATCTCCGGGAAACACCATATATTTT. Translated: CASSQSPGNTIYF.

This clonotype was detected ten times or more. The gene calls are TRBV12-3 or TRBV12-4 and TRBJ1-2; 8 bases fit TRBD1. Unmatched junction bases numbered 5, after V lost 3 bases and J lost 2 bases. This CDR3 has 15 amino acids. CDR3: CASSFSGGGNYGYTF. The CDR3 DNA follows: TGTGCCAGCAGTTTTTCAGGGGGCGGCAACTATGGCTACACCTTC.

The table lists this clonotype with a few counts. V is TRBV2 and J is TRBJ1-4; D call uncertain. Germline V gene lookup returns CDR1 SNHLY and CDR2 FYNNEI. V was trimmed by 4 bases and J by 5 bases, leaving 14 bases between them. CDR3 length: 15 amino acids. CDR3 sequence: CASSVKRQKNEKLFF. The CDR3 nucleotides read TGTGCCAGCAGTGTAAAAAGGCAGAAGAATGAAAAACTGTTTTTT.

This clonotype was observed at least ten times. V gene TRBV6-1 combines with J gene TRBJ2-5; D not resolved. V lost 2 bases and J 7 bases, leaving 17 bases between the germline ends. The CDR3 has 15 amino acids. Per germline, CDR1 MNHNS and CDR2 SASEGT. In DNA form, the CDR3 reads TGTGCCAGCAGTGAAACCCGGCCGGACCTTCGGACCCAGTACTTC. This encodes CASSETRPDLRTQYF.

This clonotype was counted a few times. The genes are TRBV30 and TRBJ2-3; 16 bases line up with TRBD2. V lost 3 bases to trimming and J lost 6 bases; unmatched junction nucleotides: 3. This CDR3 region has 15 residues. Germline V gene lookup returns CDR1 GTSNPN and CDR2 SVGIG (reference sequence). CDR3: CAWRGLAGGPDTQYF. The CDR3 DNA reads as TGTGCCTGGAGGGGACTAGCGGGGGGGCCTGATACGCAGTATTTT.

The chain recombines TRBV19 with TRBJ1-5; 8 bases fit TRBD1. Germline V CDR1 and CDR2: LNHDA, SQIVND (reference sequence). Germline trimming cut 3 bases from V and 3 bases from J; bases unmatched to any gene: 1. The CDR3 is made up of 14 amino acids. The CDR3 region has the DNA TGTGCCAGTAGTATGGGACAGGTCAATCAGCCCCAGCATTTT. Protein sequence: CASSMGQVNQPQHF.

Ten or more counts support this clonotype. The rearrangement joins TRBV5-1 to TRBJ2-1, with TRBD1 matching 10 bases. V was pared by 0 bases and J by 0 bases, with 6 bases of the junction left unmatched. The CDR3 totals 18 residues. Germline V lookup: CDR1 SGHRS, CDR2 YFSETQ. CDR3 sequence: CASSLEGQGRSSYNEQFF. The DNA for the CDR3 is TGCGCCAGCAGCTTGGAGGGACAGGGGCGAAGCTCCTACAATGAGCAGTTCTTC.

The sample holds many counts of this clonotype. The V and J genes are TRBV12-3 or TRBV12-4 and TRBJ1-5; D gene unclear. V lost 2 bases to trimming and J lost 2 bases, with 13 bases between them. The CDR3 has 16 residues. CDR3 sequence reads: CASSLTIHSRNQPQHF. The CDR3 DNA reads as TGTGCCAGCAGTTTAACCATACACAGCCGCAATCAGCCCCAGCATTTT.

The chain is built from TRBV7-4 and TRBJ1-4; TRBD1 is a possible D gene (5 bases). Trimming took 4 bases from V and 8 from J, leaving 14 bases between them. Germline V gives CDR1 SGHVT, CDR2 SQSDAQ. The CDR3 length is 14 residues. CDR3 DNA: TGTGCCAGCAGCTCCAGACAGTGTTTGGAAAAACTGTTTTTT. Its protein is CASSSRQCLEKLFF.

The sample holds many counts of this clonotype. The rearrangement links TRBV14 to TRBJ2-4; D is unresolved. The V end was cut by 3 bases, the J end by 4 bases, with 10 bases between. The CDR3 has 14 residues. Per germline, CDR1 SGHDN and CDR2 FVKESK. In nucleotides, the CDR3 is TGTGCCAGCAGCCAGGGTCAACTAAAAAACATTCAGTACTTC. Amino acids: CASSQGQLKNIQYF.

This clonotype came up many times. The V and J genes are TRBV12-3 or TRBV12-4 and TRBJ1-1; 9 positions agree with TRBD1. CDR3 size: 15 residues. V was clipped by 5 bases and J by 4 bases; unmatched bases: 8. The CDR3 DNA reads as TGTGCCAGCAGTCAGCCTCGGGACAGGGTCACTGAAGCTTTCTTT. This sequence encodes CASSQPRDRVTEAFF.

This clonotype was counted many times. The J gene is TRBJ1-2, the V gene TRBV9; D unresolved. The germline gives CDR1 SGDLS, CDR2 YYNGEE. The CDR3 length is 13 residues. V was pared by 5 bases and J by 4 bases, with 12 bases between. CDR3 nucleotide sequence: TGTGCCAGCAGTCCAGGTCTGAGCTATGGCTACACCTTC. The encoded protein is CASSPGLSYGYTF.

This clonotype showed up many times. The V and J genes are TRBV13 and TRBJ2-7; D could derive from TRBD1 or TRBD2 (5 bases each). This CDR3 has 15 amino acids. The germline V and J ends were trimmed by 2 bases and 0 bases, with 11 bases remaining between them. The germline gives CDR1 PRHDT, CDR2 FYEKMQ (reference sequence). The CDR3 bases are TGTGCCAGCAGCTTATTCCAGGGAGTCTCCTACGAGCAGTACTTC. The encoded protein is CASSLFQGVSYEQYF.

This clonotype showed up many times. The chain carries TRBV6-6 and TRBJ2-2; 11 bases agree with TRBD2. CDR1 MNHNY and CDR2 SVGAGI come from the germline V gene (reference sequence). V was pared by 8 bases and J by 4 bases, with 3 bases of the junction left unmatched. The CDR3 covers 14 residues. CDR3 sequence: CASRTSGSTGELFF. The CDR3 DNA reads TGTGCCAGCCGGACTAGCGGGTCCACCGGGGAGCTGTTTTTT.

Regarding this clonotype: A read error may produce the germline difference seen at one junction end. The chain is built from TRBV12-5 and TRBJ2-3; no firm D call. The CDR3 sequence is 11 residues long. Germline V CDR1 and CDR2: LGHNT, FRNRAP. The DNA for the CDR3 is TGTGCTAGTGGCTTGGAAGATACGCAGTATTTT. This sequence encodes CASGLEDTQYF.

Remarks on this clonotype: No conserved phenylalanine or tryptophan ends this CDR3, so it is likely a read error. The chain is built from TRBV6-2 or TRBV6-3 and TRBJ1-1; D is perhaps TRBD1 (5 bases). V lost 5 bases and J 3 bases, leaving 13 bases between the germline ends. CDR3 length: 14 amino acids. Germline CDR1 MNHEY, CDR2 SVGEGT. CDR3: CASSPGSLHTEAFS. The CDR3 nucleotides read TGTGCCAGCAGTCCAGGGAGTCTGCACACTGAAGCTTTCTCT.

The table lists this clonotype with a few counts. The CDR3 protein is CASSDLAFRDNEQFF. Here the CDR3 DNA reads TGCGCCAGCAGTGATCTAGCTTTCAGGGACAATGAGCAGTTCTTC. The chain employs TRBV10-2 and TRBJ2-1, with D perhaps matching TRBD1 or TRBD2 (5 bases each). Trimming shortened V by 3 bases and J by 5 bases, and 14 bases separated the two germline ends. The CDR3 consists of 15 residues. In germline, CDR1 is WSHSY, CDR2 SAAADI.

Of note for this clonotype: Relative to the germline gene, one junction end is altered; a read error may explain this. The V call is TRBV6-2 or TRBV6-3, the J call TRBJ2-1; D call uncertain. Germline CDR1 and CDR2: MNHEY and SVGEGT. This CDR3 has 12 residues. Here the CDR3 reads CASSLSCNEQFF. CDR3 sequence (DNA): TGTGCCAGCAGCCTTTCCTGCAATGAGCAGTTCTTC.